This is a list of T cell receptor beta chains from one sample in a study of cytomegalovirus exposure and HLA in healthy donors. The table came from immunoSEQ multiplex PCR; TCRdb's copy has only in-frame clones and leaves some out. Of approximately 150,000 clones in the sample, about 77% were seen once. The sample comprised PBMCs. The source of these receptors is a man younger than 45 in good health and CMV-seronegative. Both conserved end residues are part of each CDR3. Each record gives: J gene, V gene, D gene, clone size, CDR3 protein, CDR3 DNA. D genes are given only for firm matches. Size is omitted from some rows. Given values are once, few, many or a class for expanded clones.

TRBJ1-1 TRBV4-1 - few CASKRGGSTEAFF TGCGCCAGCAAAAGGGGGGGTTCAACTGAAGCTTTCTTT
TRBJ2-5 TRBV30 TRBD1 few CAWSGGQGARETQYF TGTGCCTGGAGCGGGGGACAGGGGGCGCGAGAGACCCAGTACTTC
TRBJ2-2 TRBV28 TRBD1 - CASSSGQGLWAGELFF TGTGCCAGCAGTTCCGGACAGGGTTTGTGGGCCGGGGAGCTGTTTTTT
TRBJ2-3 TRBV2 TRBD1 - CASKPTGGRTDTQYF TGTGCCAGCAAACCGACAGGGGGTCGGACAGATACGCAGTATTTT
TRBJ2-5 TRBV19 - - CASRDNRGETQYF TGTGCCAGTCGGGACAATAGGGGTGAGACCCAGTACTTC
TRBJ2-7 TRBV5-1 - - CASSLGRSSYEQYF TGCGCCAGCAGCTTGGGTCGGAGCTCCTACGAGCAGTACTTC
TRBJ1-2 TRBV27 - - CASSLSGVYGYTF TGTGCCAGCAGTTTATCGGGCGTTTATGGCTACACCTTC
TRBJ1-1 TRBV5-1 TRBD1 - CASSPGTVNTEAFF TGCGCCAGCAGCCCCGGGACAGTGAACACTGAAGCTTTCTTT
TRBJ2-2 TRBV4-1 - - CASSPEGGPNTGELFF TGCGCCAGCAGCCCCGAAGGGGGACCGAACACCGGGGAGCTGTTTTTT
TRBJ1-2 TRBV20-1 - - CSAPGNYGYTF TGCAGTGCCCCAGGGAACTATGGCTACACCTTC
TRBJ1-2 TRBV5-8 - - CASSLVVPEGDYGYTF TGTGCCAGCAGCTTGGTGGTACCAGAGGGGGACTATGGCTACACCTTC
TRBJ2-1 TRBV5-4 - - CASSLAVTDEQFF TGTGCCAGCAGCTTGGCGGTGACAGACGAGCAGTTCTTC
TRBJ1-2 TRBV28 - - CASSLVLQQSYGYTF TGTGCCAGCAGTTTAGTTTTACAGCAGTCCTATGGCTACACCTTC
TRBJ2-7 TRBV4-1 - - CASSQDGLATEQYF TGCGCCAGCAGCCAAGATGGGCTAGCTACCGAGCAGTACTTC
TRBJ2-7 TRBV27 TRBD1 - CATGQGRHEQYF TGTGCCACCGGACAGGGGAGGCACGAGCAGTACTTC
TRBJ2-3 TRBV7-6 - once CASSPDSSLGTDTQYF TGTGCCAGCAGCCCGGACAGCTCATTGGGCACAGATACGCAGTATTTT
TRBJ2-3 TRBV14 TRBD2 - CASSPISGGPTDTQYF TGTGCCAGCAGCCCGATTAGCGGGGGGCCTACAGATACGCAGTATTTT
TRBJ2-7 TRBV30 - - CACSSRQYFSYEQYF TGTGCCTGTTCGAGCCGACAGTACTTCTCCTACGAGCAGTACTTC
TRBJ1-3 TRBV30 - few CAWIQGINTIYF TGTGCCTGGATTCAGGGGATAAACACCATATATTTT
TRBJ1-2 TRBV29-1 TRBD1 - CSVEGANFGYTF TGCAGCGTGGAGGGGGCGAATTTTGGCTACACCTTC
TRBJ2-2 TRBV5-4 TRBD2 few CATKSGGSSSSGELFF TGTGCGACTAAGTCGGGAGGTAGTTCGTCGTCCGGGGAGCTGTTTTTT
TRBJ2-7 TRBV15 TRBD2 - CATSETGTTPYEQYF TGTGCCACCAGCGAAACCGGGACTACACCCTACGAGCAGTACTTC
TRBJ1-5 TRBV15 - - CATMESSNQPQHF TGTGCCACCATGGAGAGCTCCAATCAGCCCCAGCATTTT
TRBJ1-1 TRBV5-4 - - CASSLGGNTEAFF TGTGCCAGCAGCTTGGGCGGGAACACTGAAGCTTTCTTT
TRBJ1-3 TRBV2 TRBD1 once CASSEGQGAGNSGNTIYF TGTGCCAGCAGTGAGGGACAGGGGGCGGGAAACTCTGGAAACACCATATATTTT
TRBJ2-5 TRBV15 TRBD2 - CATSRDLAGGDETQYF TGTGCCACCAGCAGAGATTTAGCGGGGGGCGATGAGACCCAGTACTTC
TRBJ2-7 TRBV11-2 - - CASSPAPGEQYF TGTGCCAGCAGCCCTGCCCCAGGCGAGCAGTACTTC
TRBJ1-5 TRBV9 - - CASSVQSGQPQHF TGTGCCAGCAGCGTCCAATCGGGTCAGCCCCAGCATTTT
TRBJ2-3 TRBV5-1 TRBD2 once CASSLGLAGGADTQYF TGCGCCAGCAGCTTGGGACTAGCGGGAGGAGCAGATACGCAGTATTTT
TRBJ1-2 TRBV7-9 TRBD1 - CSSSFRGLVNYGYTF TGTTCCAGCAGCTTCAGGGGGCTCGTGAACTATGGCTACACCTTC
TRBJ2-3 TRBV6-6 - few CASSFLRDTQYF TGTGCCAGCAGTTTCCTCCGGGATACGCAGTATTTT
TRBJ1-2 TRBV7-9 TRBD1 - CASSLPRGTYGYTF TGTGCCAGCAGCCTTCCCAGGGGGACGTATGGCTACACCTTC
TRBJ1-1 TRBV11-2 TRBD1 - CASSSRQGEGFTEAFF TGTGCCAGCAGCTCCCGACAGGGGGAAGGATTCACTGAAGCTTTCTTT
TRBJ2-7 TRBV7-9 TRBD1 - CASSLLGTGSYEQYF TGTGCCAGCAGCTTACTGGGGACAGGAAGCTACGAGCAGTACTTC
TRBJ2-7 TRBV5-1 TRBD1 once CASSLEGTGYEQYF TGCGCCAGCAGCTTGGAGGGGACAGGATACGAGCAGTACTTC
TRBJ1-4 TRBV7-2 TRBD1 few CASSRGQATTNEKLFF TGTGCCAGCAGCCGCGGACAGGCTACAACTAATGAAAAACTGTTTTTT
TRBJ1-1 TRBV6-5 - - CASSYGATLFSEAFF TGTGCCAGCAGTTATGGAGCGACCCTTTTTTCCGAAGCTTTCTTT
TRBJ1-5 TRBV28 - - CASSWYRGAHQPQHF TGTGCCAGCAGTTGGTATAGAGGCGCGCATCAGCCCCAGCATTTT
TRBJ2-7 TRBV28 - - CASSSSGASYEQYF TGTGCCAGCAGTTCCTCAGGGGCCTCCTACGAGCAGTACTTC
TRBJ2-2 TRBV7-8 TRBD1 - CASSLGTGVTGELFF TGTGCCAGCAGCTTAGGGACAGGGGTCACCGGGGAGCTGTTTTTT
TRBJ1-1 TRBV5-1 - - CASSLASSMNTEAFF TGCGCCAGCAGCTTGGCGTCCTCTATGAACACTGAAGCTTTCTTT
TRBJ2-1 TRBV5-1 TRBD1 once CASSLAGTGEGEQFF TGCGCCAGCAGCTTAGCCGGGACAGGGGAGGGGGAGCAGTTCTTC